The source of this T cell receptor beta chain is a study of control samples from healthy donors and cancer patients (dated by TCRdb to about 2020). V is shortened by 7 bases, J by 7 bases, and the region joining them spans 11 bases. Its CDR3 holds 12 amino acids, cysteine through phenylalanine. The read is trimmed to its CDR3 DNA, 36 bases read in frame from base 1. CDR1 and CDR2 (MDHEN, SYDVKM) derive from the germline V gene. This clone was detected only once. Its antigen is still unknown. No quality values exist for individual bases; no much larger clone is one base distant. Library prep was done by the immunoSEQ multiplex PCR assay. Imported from immuneACCESS, the table was reduced by TCRdb to in-frame sequences with V and J called. These copies leave out some clones; in studies compared against another copy, an unresolved V gene accounts for under half, and the cause of the remainder is not known. The sample table lists around 140,000 clones, roughly nine tenths of them with a count of one. 7.1% of the sample comes from the top ten.

The V and J genes are TRBV28 and TRBJ1-5, with the D gene call left open. This sequence originates from a young man in good health. The sequencing input was blood. CDR3 region: CASISSNQPQHF. The DNA sequence is given as TGTGCCAGCATTTCCTCAAACCAGCCCCAGCATTTT. With all but the CDR3 taken from the reference TRBV28 and TRBJ1-5 genes, the full variable domain is: DVKVTQSSRYLVKRTGEKVFLECVQDMDHENMFWYRQDPGLGLRLIYFSYDVKMKEKGDIPEGYSVSREKKERFSLILESASTNQTSMYLCASISSNQPQHFGDGTRLSIL.